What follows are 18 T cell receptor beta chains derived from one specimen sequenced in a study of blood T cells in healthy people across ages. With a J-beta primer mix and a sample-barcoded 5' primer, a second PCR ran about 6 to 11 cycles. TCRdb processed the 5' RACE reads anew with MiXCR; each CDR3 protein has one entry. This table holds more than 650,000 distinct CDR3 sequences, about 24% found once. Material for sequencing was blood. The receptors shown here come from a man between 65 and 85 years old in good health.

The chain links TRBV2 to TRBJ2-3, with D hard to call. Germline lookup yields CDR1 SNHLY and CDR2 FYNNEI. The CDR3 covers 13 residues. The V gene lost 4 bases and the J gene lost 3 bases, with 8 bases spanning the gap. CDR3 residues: CASSGRYTDTQYF. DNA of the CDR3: TGTGCCAGCAGTGGTCGATATACAGATACGCAGTATTTT.

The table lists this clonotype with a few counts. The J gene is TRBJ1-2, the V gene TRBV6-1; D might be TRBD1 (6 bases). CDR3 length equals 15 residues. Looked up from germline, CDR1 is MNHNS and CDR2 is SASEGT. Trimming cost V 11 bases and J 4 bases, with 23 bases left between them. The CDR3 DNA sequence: TGTGCCGGCAACGGAGTAAACAGGGTTAGCTATGGCTACACCTTC. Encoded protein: CAGNGVNRVSYGYTF.

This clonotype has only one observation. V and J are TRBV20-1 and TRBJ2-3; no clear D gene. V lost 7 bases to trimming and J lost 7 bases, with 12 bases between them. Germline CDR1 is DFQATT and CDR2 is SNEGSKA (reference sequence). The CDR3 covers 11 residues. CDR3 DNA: TGCAGTGAGCTGGCCTTCAATACGCAGTATTTT. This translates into CSELAFNTQYF.

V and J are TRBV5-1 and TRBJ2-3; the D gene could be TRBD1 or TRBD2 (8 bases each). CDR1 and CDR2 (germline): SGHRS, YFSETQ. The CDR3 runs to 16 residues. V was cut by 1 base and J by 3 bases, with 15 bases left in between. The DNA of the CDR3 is TGCGCCAGCAGCTTGAGTAGCGGGACAGGAACAGATACGCAGTATTTT. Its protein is CASSLSSGTGTDTQYF.

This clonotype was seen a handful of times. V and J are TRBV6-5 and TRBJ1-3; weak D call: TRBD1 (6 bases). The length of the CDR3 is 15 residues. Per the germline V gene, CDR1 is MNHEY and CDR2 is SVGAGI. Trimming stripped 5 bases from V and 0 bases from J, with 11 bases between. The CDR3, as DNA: TGTGCCAGCAGTCGAACAGGGAACTCTGGAAACACCATATATTTT. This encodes CASSRTGNSGNTIYF.

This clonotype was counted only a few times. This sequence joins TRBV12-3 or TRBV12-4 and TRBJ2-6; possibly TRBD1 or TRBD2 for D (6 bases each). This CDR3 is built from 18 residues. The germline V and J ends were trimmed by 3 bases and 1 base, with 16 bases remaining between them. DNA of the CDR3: TGTGCCAGCAGTTTTCGGGGGCCTTCGGGATCTGGGGCCAACGTCCTGACTTTC. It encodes CASSFRGPSGSGANVLTF.

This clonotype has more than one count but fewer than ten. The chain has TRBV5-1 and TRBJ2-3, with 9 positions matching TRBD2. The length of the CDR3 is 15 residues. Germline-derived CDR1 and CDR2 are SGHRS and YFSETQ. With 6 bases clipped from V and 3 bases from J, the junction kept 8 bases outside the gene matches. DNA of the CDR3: TGCGCCAGCATGACCGGGCTAGCGGGGACAGATACGCAGTATTTT. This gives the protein CASMTGLAGTDTQYF.

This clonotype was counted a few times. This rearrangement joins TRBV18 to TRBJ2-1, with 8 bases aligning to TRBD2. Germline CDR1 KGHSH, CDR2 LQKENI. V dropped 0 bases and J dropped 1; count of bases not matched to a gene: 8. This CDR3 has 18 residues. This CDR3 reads CASSPPSGGPRSYNEQFF. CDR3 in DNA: TGTGCCAGCTCACCACCCAGCGGGGGCCCACGTTCCTACAATGAGCAGTTCTTC.

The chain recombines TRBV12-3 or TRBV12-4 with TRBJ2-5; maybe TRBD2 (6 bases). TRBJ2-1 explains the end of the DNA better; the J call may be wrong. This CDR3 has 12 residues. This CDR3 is CASSPSSDEQFF. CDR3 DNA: TGTGCCAGCAGCCCCTCTAGCGATGAGCAGTTCTTC.

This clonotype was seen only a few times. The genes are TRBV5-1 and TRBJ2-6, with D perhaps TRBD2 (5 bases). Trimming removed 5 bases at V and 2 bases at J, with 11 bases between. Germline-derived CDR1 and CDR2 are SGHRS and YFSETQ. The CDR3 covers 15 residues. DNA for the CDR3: TGCGCCAGCAGGCCGGGGTTACCTGGGGCCAACGTCCTGACTTTC. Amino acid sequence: CASRPGLPGANVLTF.

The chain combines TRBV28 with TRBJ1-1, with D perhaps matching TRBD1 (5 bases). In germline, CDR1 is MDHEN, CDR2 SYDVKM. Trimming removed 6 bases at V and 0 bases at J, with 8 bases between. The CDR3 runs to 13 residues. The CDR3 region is CASRWDLNTEAFF. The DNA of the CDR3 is TGTGCCAGCAGGTGGGACCTGAACACTGAAGCTTTCTTT.

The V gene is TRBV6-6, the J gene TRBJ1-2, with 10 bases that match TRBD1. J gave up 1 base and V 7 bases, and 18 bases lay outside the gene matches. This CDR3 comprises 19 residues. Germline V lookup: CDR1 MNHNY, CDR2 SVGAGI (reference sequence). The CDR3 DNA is TGTGCCAGCATAGCCCCCTTCCGGGACAGGGGCACTCTTAACTATGGCTACACCTTC. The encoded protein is CASIAPFRDRGTLNYGYTF.

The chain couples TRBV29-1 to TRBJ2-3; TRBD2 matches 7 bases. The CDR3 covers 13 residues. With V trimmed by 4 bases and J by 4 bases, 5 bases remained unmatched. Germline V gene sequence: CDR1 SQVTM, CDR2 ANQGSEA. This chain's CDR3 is CSVVRGSADTQYF. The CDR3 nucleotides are TGCAGCGTTGTTCGCGGGAGCGCAGATACGCAGTATTTT.

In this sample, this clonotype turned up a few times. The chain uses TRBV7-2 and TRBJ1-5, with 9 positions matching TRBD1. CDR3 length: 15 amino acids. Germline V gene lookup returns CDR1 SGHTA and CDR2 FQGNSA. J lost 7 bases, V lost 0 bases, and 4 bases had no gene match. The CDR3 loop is CASSLATGGGQPQHF. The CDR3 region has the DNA TGTGCCAGCAGCTTAGCGACAGGGGGTGGCCAGCCCCAGCATTTT.

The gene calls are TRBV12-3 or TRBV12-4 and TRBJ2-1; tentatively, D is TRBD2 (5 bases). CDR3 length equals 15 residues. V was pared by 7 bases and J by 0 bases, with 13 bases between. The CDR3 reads CASTNGLSSYNEQFF. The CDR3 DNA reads TGTGCCAGCACCAATGGACTTAGCTCCTACAATGAGCAGTTCTTC.

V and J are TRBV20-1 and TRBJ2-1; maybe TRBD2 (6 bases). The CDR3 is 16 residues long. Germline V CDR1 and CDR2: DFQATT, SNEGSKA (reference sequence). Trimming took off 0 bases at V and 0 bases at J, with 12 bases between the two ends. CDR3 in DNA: TGCAGTGCTAGAGACCATAGCGGTAGCTCCTACAATGAGCAGTTCTTC. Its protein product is CSARDHSGSSYNEQFF.

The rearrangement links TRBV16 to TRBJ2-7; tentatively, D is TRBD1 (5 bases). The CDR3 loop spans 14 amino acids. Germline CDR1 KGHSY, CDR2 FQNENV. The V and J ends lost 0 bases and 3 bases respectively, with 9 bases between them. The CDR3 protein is CASSQSRGNYEQYF. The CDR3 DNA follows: TGTGCCAGCAGCCAATCAAGGGGCAACTACGAGCAGTACTTC.

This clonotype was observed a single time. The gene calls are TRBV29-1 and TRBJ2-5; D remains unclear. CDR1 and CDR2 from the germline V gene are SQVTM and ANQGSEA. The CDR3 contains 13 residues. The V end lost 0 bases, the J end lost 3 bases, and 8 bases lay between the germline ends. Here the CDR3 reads CSVEESAKETQYF. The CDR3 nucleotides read TGCAGCGTTGAAGAGTCCGCGAAAGAGACCCAGTACTTC.